This TCR beta chain was captured in a study of shared clonotypes between healthy human individuals (dated by TCRdb to about 2020). Describing the broader study: The cohort comprised a couple of women and a few men aged 18 to 49 years. To estimate repertoire size and how much clonotypes are shared between individuals, the study performed deep sequencing of blood TCR repertoires from a handful of healthy adults. Different laboratories and diverse techniques were used to prepare libraries and sequence TCR repertoires, to increase sequencing depth and limit assay-specific biases. Leukapheresis yielded between about 0.94 and 9 billion PBMCs per donor. General study outcomes and caveats: Sampling was limited to blood, and TCR repertoires in tissue likely differ from TCR repertoires in blood. The small number of donors limited the genetic and exposure-history diversity represented. Pairwise subsampling led to the expectation that sequencing depth would affect the degree of clonotype sharing among donors.

Including cysteine and phenylalanine, the CDR3 has 16 amino acids. The kept DNA is CDR3 alone, 48 bases in frame from the first base. V is cut back by 6 bases and J by 5 bases, with 10 bases in the junction unmatched. CDR1 LNHDA and CDR2 SQIVND are derived from the germline V gene (reference sequence). Donors were healthy HIV-negative adults with no recently reported acute infections or vaccinations. Every donor was a Caucasian adult living in Nashville, Tennessee, USA. For unsorted samples, 75 million to 90 million PBMCs were counted, and genomic DNA was extracted using the QIAamp DNA Blood Mini kit. Blood was obtained by leukapheresis, after which PBMCs were separated by Ficoll-Histopaque density gradient centrifugation and cryopreserved in liquid nitrogen vapor phase. TCR CDR3 regions were amplified from genomic DNA by multiplex PCR using the deep immunoSEQ assay. Extracted genomic DNA from each cell subset was spread evenly across all wells of several immunoSEQ 96-well plates, with each plate serving as a replicate. For unsorted PBMC, approximately 310 ng genomic DNA, equal to about 29,000 T cell genomes, was loaded into each replicate PCR. Genomic DNA from unsorted PBMC was sequenced over ten immunoSEQ deep assay plates. The purified libraries were quantified using a Qubit 3.0 fluorometer, sized with a Bioanalyzer 2100, and then quantified again using the KAPA Library Quantification kit. A separate single-read 150-cycle Illumina NextSeq 550 flow cell was used to sequence each immunoSEQ 96-well plate. Concerning the study's data processing: Because the immunoSEQ output held only junctional sequences and lacked quality scores, the filtering could not match the filtering applied to full-length reads. To assign V/J genes and CDR3, sequences were annotated against IMGT germline references using PyIR, a Python wrapper for IgBLAST v1.9. Reads were removed for weak V/J assignments (E-value above 1e-6), missing CDR3, stop codons, out-of-frame junctions, or ambiguous translated residues. V3J clonotypes were defined by identical inferred V gene, J gene, and CDR3 amino acid sequence. Percentage overlap between repertoires was calculated by dividing the number of shared unique clonotypes by the size of the smaller repertoire. Richness of each repertoire was evaluated using RTK rarefaction, the Chao1 estimator, and Recon v2.1 estimates of unobserved clonotypes. Here the immuneACCESS table is served through TCRdb, limited to in-frame sequences with V and J called. Missing clones are a known gap in these copies; in checked studies unresolved V genes cover under half, and the rest lacks a known reason. That table supplies the V and J calls and clone size; D and trimming were determined from the DNA. In all, the sample holds hundreds of thousands of clones, and roughly three quarters of those were seen once. The ten largest clones represent roughly an eighth of the sample.

This clone has just a few counts. The antigen it binds to is not known. The record has no base qualities; no much larger clone is one base away. Sequenced sample: PBMCs. The V and J genes are TRBV19 and TRBJ2-2, and 9 bases in between align with TRBD2. This TCR was recovered from a woman between 35 and 50 years old in good health. Some clones in this sample may be carry-over from other donors' samples. CDR3 loop: CASRYRLAGQTGELFF. The base sequence is TGTGCCAGTAGGTATAGGCTAGCGGGACAAACCGGGGAGCTGTTTTTT.